A single sample gave rise to the 27 T cell receptor beta chains below, sequenced in a study of spatial heterogeneity in lung cancer (dated by TCRdb to about 2019). The sample's time point label, in plain terms: blood at routine non-recurrence follow-up after resection. Library prep was done by 5' RACE. The sample was run on a NextSeq 500. The public sequencing data were trimmed at Q25 with fastp and processed into clonotypes with MiXCR by TCRdb, which kept only in-frame beta chains. Each entry merges the rows of one CDR3 protein and shows their most common DNA and genes. In this sample the table shows about 94,000 distinct CDR3 sequences, less than 20% of which occur a single time. Roughly 22% of the sample is taken by the ten largest. The sequences come from PBMCs, collected at follow-up. Receptor source: a male donor with early-stage non-small cell lung cancer.

The J gene is TRBJ1-4, the V gene TRBV5-1, with TRBD1 matching over 9 bases. This CDR3 comprises 15 residues. Germline assignment: CDR1 SGHRS and CDR2 YFSETQ. J gave up 8 bases and V 4 bases, and 9 bases lay outside the gene matches. CDR3 amino acids: CASSPGQGSWEKLFF. In nucleotides, the CDR3 is TGCGCCAGCAGCCCGGGACAGGGATCGTGGGAAAAACTGTTTTTT. Drawing the rest from reference TRBV5-1 and TRBJ1-4, the complete variable domain is KAGVTQTPRYLIKTRGQQVTLSCSPISGHRSVSWYQQTPGQGLQFLFEYFSETQRNKGNFPGRFSGRQFSNSRSEMNVSTLELGDSALYLCASSPGQGSWEKLFFGSGTQLSVL.

The rearrangement joins TRBV19 to TRBJ1-5; D gene uncertain. The germline gives CDR1 LNHDA, CDR2 SQIVND (reference sequence). CDR3 length: 15 residues. V lost 7 bases and J lost 0, with 13 bases in between. The CDR3 is CASTRAQNSNQPQHF. DNA of the CDR3: TGTGCCAGTACCCGGGCGCAGAATAGCAATCAGCCCCAGCATTTT.

As DNA, the CDR3 is TGTGCCAGCAGTTTAGCTCTGAGGACTGAAGCTTTCTTT. Translated: CASSLALRTEAFF. The chain links TRBV12-3 or TRBV12-4 to TRBJ1-1; D remains unclear. The V gene lost 0 bases and the J gene lost 5 bases, with 7 bases spanning the gap. CDR3 size: 13 residues.

V is TRBV25-1 and J is TRBJ1-2, with TRBD1 as a possible D gene (5 bases). The V gene lost 5 bases and the J gene lost 12 bases, with 25 bases spanning the gap. The CDR3 totals 15 residues. Looked up from germline, CDR1 is MGHDK and CDR2 is SYGVNS. The CDR3 DNA reads TGTGCCAGCAGTACAACCAGGGAGGTCTACGAGGGCCACACCTTC. It translates to CASSTTREVYEGHTF.

This chain connects TRBV6-2 or TRBV6-3 to TRBJ1-2; no clear D gene. V gave up 9 bases and J gave up 3 bases, with 17 bases separating them. Germline V lookup: CDR1 MNHEY, CDR2 SVGEGT. CDR3 length: 14 residues. The CDR3 sequence: CASNSAGSDYGYTF. The DNA of the CDR3 is TGTGCCAGTAATTCAGCCGGGTCGGACTATGGCTACACCTTC.

This clonotype was detected a few times. This chain connects TRBV24-1 to TRBJ2-1, with 7 bases that match TRBD1. CDR1 is KGHDR and CDR2 is SFDVKD in the germline V gene. The trim removed 5 bases at V and 4 bases at J, leaving 13 bases unmatched. The CDR3 runs 17 residues. The CDR3 spells CATSGWVGTDDYNEQFF. Here the CDR3 DNA reads TGTGCCACCAGTGGGTGGGTTGGGACAGACGATTACAATGAGCAGTTCTTC.

On this clonotype: One end of the junction varies from germline; a read error may be responsible. This chain uses TRBV9 with TRBJ1-1; 7 bases map to TRBD1. CDR1 is SGDLS and CDR2 is YYNGEE in the germline V gene. This CDR3 has 15 amino acids. CDR3 in amino acids: CANSGTELSASEAFF. CDR3 in DNA: TGTGCCAACAGCGGGACAGAGCTCTCCGCATCTGAAGCTTTCTTT.

By sample fraction, this clonotype is medium-sized (0.01 to 0.1%). The chain recombines TRBV6-6 with TRBJ2-7, with D perhaps matching TRBD1 (5 bases). The CDR3 extends over 12 amino acids. CDR1 is MNHNY and CDR2 is SVGAGI in the germline V gene (reference sequence). V was cut by 6 bases and J by 2 bases, with 8 bases left in between. CDR3 nucleotides: TGTGCCAGCAGCCTCAGGGCCTACGAGCAGTACTTC. Its translation: CASSLRAYEQYF.

This clonotype was found a few times. V usage is TRBV7-2 and J usage is TRBJ2-3; no definite D call. There are 11 residues in the CDR3. Germline V CDR1 and CDR2: SGHTA, FQGNSA. V dropped 2 bases and J dropped 6 bases, with 3 bases sitting between them. The CDR3 nucleotides are TGTGCCAGCAGCTTATTCGATACGCAGTATTTT. This encodes CASSLFDTQYF.

This clonotype was picked up a small number of times. In DNA form, the CDR3 reads TGTGCCAGCAACGCTCAGGACGGGGCAGAGACCCAGTACTTC. Translated: CASNAQDGAETQYF. This chain connects TRBV2 to TRBJ2-5; either TRBD1 or TRBD2 may fit D (5 bases each). Germline V gives CDR1 SNHLY, CDR2 FYNNEI. The length of the CDR3 is 14 residues. V lost 7 bases to trimming and J lost 4 bases, with 16 bases between them.

The sample holds a few counts of this clonotype. V gene TRBV11-1 combines with J gene TRBJ2-7, with 12 bases identical to TRBD2. Germline V CDR1 and CDR2: SGHAT, FQDESV (reference sequence). With V trimmed by 5 bases and J by 3 bases, 5 bases remained unmatched. This CDR3 has 15 residues. CDR3 nucleotide sequence: TGTGCCAGCAGCCCCGGACTAGCGGGAAACTACGAGCAGTACTTC. Translated, it gives CASSPGLAGNYEQYF.

In this sample, this clonotype turned up a few times. J is TRBJ1-5 and V is TRBV20-1; D is unclear. Germline lookup yields CDR1 DFQATT and CDR2 SNEGSKA (reference sequence). The CDR3 contains 12 residues. With 2 bases removed from V and 3 bases from J, the gap between germline ends came to 5 bases. CDR3 nucleotide sequence: TGCAGTGCTAGACAAACCAATCAGCCCCAGCATTTT. It translates to CSARQTNQPQHF.

The gene calls are TRBV5-5 and TRBJ1-5; no definite D call. The germline V and J ends were trimmed by 0 bases and 3 bases, with 10 bases remaining between them. The length of the CDR3 is 15 residues. Per the germline V gene, CDR1 is SGHKS and CDR2 is YYEKEE (reference sequence). The CDR3 nucleotides read TGTGCCAGCAGCTTGGCAGGAAACGACAATCAGCCCCAGCATTTT. Amino acids: CASSLAGNDNQPQHF.

This clonotype has more than one count but fewer than ten. The chain couples TRBV19 to TRBJ1-1, with 8 bases aligning to TRBD1. The trim removed 4 bases at V and 1 base at J, leaving 8 bases unmatched. Germline lookup yields CDR1 LNHDA and CDR2 SQIVND (reference sequence). CDR3 length equals 16 residues. CDR3 nucleotides: TGTGCCAGTAGTACCCCCCGGACAGGGCCGAACACTGAAGCTTTCTTT. Translation gives CASSTPRTGPNTEAFF.

This clonotype showed up just a few times. V and J are TRBV29-1 and TRBJ2-7; 7 positions agree with TRBD2. The CDR3 extends over 14 amino acids. Trimming removed 4 bases from V and 0 bases from J; junction bases left unmatched: 6. Germline loops: CDR1 SQVTM, CDR2 ANQGSEA. The CDR3: CSVGLGGTSYEQYF. DNA for the CDR3: TGCAGCGTTGGACTCGGGGGGACCTCCTACGAGCAGTACTTC.

This clonotype was detected a few times. The chain recombines TRBV9 with TRBJ2-5, with unresolved D. Germline V gene data show CDR1 as SGDLS and CDR2 as YYNGEE. CDR3 length: 14 amino acids. V lost 2 bases to trimming and J lost 1 base, with 9 bases between them. This chain's CDR3 is CASSVSGTQETQYF. The CDR3 DNA sequence: TGTGCCAGCAGCGTGTCCGGAACCCAAGAGACCCAGTACTTC. Drawing the rest from reference TRBV9 and TRBJ2-5, the complete variable domain is DSGVTQTPKHLITATGQRVTLRCSPRSGDLSVYWYQQSLDQGLQFLIQYYNGEERAKGNILERFSAQQFPDLHSELNLSSLELGDSALYFCASSVSGTQETQYFGPGTRLLVL.

This rearrangement joins TRBV9 to TRBJ1-5; 8 nucleotides match TRBD1. The CDR3 runs 15 residues. The germline V gene has CDR1 SGDLS and CDR2 YYNGEE. V was pared by 3 bases and J by 2 bases, with 4 bases of the junction left unmatched. CDR3 residues: CASSETGVGNQPQHF. The CDR3 coding sequence is TGTGCCAGCAGCGAGACAGGGGTGGGCAATCAGCCCCAGCATTTT.

V is TRBV30 and J is TRBJ2-2; 8 bases agree with TRBD2. CDR3 length: 17 amino acids. V trimming: 2 bases; J trimming: 0 bases; junction bases outside the gene matches: 8. Germline CDR1 reads GTSNPN; CDR2 reads SVGIG (reference sequence). The CDR3 region has the DNA TGTGCCTGGAGTAGATCTAGCGGGTTAGCGAACACCGGGGAGCTGTTTTTT. Encoded protein: CAWSRSSGLANTGELFF.

This clonotype was seen repeatedly, ten times or more. This rearrangement joins TRBV6-1 to TRBJ1-1, with D possibly TRBD1 on 6 matching bases. Germline V gives CDR1 MNHNS, CDR2 SASEGT. V was trimmed by 0 bases and J by 4 bases, leaving 9 bases between them. The CDR3 is 14 residues long. In DNA, the CDR3 is TGTGCCAGCAGTGAAGCAGGGGGAAGCACTGAAGCTTTCTTT. Protein product: CASSEAGGSTEAFF.

This rearrangement joins TRBV20-1 to TRBJ2-5; possibly TRBD1 or TRBD2 for D (5 bases each). CDR1 is DFQATT, CDR2 SNEGSKA, per germline (reference sequence). V dropped 4 bases and J dropped 5 bases, with 14 bases sitting between them. The CDR3 totals 13 residues. The CDR3 loop reads CSATPGPRETQYF. The CDR3 DNA sequence: TGCAGTGCTACCCCGGGACCCAGGGAGACCCAGTACTTC.

The V gene is TRBV7-2, the J gene TRBJ2-7; 15 nucleotides align to TRBD2. With V trimmed by 5 bases and J by 7 bases, 9 bases remained unmatched. The CDR3 runs to 16 residues. In germline, CDR1 is SGHTA, CDR2 FQGNSA. The CDR3: CASSTRTSGGVMEQYF. The CDR3 nucleotides are TGTGCCAGCAGCACTAGGACTAGCGGGGGGGTTATGGAGCAGTACTTC.

The chain recombines TRBV3-1 with TRBJ2-1; tentative D call: TRBD2 (6 bases). Trimming shortened V by 0 bases and J by 3 bases, and 12 bases separated the two germline ends. The CDR3 is 16 residues long. The germline gives CDR1 LGHDT, CDR2 YNNKEL (reference sequence). CDR3 protein: CASSQEQLGGYNEQFF. The CDR3, as DNA: TGTGCCAGCAGCCAAGAACAACTCGGGGGCTACAATGAGCAGTTCTTC.

The rearrangement uses TRBV29-1 and TRBJ2-6, with TRBD1 identical over 9 bases. The CDR3 is 14 amino acids. Germline CDR1 reads SQVTM; CDR2 reads ANQGSEA. V was clipped by 6 bases and J by 4 bases; unmatched bases: 4. The CDR3 spells CSVGTGYGANVLTF. CDR3 nucleotide sequence: TGCAGCGTCGGGACAGGGTACGGGGCCAACGTCCTGACTTTC.

This clonotype came up a few times. J is TRBJ1-2 and V is TRBV19; TRBD1 matches at 9 bases. Trimming took 5 bases from V and 7 from J; bases not matched to a gene: 8. The CDR3 has 14 residues. The germline V gene has CDR1 LNHDA and CDR2 SQIVND (reference sequence). The CDR3 DNA sequence: TGTGCCAGTAGTTCGGACAGGGGATTTGGTGGCTACACCTTC. It codes for CASSSDRGFGGYTF.

V is TRBV12-3 or TRBV12-4 and J is TRBJ2-1; either TRBD1 or TRBD2 may supply D (6 bases each). Trimming pared 5 bases from V and 7 bases from J, leaving 18 bases between. The CDR3 is made up of 15 amino acids. In DNA form, the CDR3 reads TGTGCCAGCAGTCCACGACTAGAGGGGGGTAATGAGCAGTTCTTC. As protein: CASSPRLEGGNEQFF.

The rearrangement joins TRBV27 to TRBJ2-2; weak D call: TRBD2 (6 bases). Germline CDR1 is MNHEY and CDR2 is SMNVEV (reference sequence). CDR3 length equals 14 residues. V was cut by 7 bases and J by 1 base, with 10 bases left in between. CDR3 coding DNA: TGTGCCAGCACCCGAGCGGGGAACACCGGGGAGCTGTTTTTT. Translating gives CASTRAGNTGELFF.

The table lists this clonotype with many counts. This rearrangement joins TRBV2 to TRBJ1-2; D perhaps matches TRBD1 (5 bases). The CDR3 spans 11 residues. V gave up 4 bases and J gave up 13 bases, with 13 bases separating them. The V gene's germline CDR1 is SNHLY and CDR2 FYNNEI. The CDR3 region is CASSVRDLATF. The CDR3, as DNA: TGTGCCAGCAGTGTCAGGGATTTGGCCACCTTC.